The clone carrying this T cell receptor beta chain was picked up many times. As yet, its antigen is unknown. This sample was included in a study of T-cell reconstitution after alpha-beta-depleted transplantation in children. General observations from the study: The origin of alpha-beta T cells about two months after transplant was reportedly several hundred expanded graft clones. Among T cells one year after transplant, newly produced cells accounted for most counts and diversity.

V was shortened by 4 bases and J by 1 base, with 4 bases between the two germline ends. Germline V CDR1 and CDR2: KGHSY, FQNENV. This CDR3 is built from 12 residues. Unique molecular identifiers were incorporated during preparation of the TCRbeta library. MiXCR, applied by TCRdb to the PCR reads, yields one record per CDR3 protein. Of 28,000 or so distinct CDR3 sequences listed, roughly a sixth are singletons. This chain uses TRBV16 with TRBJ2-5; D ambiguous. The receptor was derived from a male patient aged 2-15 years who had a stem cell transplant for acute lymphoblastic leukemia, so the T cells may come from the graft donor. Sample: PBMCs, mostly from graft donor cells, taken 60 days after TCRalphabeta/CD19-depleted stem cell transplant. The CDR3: CASSRVQETQYF. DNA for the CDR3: TGTGCCAGCAGCCGAGTCCAAGAGACCCAGTACTTC. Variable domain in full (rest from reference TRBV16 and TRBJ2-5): GEEVAQTPKHLVRGEGQKAKLYCAPIKGHSYVFWYQQVLKNEFKFLISFQNENVFDETGMPKERFSAKCLPNSPCSLEIQATKLEDSAVYFCASSRVQETQYFGPGTRLLVL.